This TCR beta chain was captured in a study of control samples from healthy donors and cancer patients (dated by TCRdb to about 2020). Including the terminal cysteine and phenylalanine, the CDR3 comprises 11 residues. Solely the CDR3 DNA is kept, with 33 bases framed from the first base. Taken from the germline V gene, the CDR1 and CDR2 loops are SGHRS and YFSETQ. The trim is 1 base for V and 5 bases for J, with a gap of 3 bases between the germline ends. Details on this clone: Its antigen target is currently unknown. Base qualities are not recorded, but no much larger clone differs from it by a single base. The same CDR3 arises from other DNA sequences in this sample as well.

Library preparation was by the immunoSEQ multiplex PCR assay. As stored in TCRdb, this immuneACCESS dataset retains in-frame rearrangements with V and J assigned. A fraction of the clones does not appear; measured against another copy, unresolved V genes explain less than half of the discrepancy, and the remainder lacks a known reason. The sample table contains about 92,000 clones; only one count was recorded for around 80% of them. About 10% of the sample is taken by the ten largest. The TCR was taken from a woman aged 55-70 years in good health. The chain joins TRBV5-1 to TRBJ2-5, with the D gene too uncertain to name. What was sequenced was blood. Here is the DNA: TGCGCCAGCAGCTTGCAGGAGACCCAGTACTTC. Its product reads: CASSLQETQYF. The reference TRBV5-1 and TRBJ2-5 proteins fill in what lies around the CDR3, so the full variable domain reads KAGVTQTPRYLIKTRGQQVTLSCSPISGHRSVSWYQQTPGQGLQFLFEYFSETQRNKGNFPGRFSGRQFSNSRSEMNVSTLELGDSALYLCASSLQETQYFGPGTRLLVL.